This TCR beta chain derives from a study of blood T cell repertoires in COVID-19. At the level of the study: PBMCs, B-cell-depleted T cells, or T cells provided the cDNA or gDNA that made up the material.

Germline V gene lookup returns CDR1 SGHRS and CDR2 YFSETQ. This CDR3 is 13 amino acids long. V dropped 4 bases and J dropped 6; count of bases not matched to a gene: 7. Patients from Seattle were sampled longitudinally, starting during active infection. Clones were read by immunoSEQ multiplex PCR, and TCRdb kept only the in-frame ones, dropping some. Of some 57,000 clones in the sample, approximately 80% were seen once. The TCR comes from a man older than 75 with COVID-19, enrolled during active disease. V gene TRBV5-1 combines with J gene TRBJ2-7, with 7 bases matching TRBD1. Sequenced input: peripheral blood. DNA of the CDR3: TGCGCCAGCAGCCCAGACAGGGCCGGCGAGCAGTACTTC. It codes for CASSPDRAGEQYF. The full variable domain, rest sourced from reference TRBV5-1 and TRBJ2-7, is KAGVTQTPRYLIKTRGQQVTLSCSPISGHRSVSWYQQTPGQGLQFLFEYFSETQRNKGNFPGRFSGRQFSNSRSEMNVSTLELGDSALYLCASSPDRAGEQYFGPGTRLTVT.